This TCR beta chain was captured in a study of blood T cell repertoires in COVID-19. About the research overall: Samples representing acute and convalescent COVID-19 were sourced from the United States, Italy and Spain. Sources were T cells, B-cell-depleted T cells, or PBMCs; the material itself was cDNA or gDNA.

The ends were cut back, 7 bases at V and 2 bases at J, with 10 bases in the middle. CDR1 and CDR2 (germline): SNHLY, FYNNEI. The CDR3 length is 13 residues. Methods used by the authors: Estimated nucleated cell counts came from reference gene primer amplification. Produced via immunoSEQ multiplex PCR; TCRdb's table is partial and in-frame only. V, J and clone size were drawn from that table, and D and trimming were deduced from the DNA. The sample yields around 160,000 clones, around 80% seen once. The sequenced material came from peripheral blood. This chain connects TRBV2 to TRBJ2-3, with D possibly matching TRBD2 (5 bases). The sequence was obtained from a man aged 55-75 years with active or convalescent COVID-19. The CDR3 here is CASNLRVTDTQYF. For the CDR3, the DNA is TGTGCCAGCAACTTGCGGGTCACAGATACGCAGTATTTT.